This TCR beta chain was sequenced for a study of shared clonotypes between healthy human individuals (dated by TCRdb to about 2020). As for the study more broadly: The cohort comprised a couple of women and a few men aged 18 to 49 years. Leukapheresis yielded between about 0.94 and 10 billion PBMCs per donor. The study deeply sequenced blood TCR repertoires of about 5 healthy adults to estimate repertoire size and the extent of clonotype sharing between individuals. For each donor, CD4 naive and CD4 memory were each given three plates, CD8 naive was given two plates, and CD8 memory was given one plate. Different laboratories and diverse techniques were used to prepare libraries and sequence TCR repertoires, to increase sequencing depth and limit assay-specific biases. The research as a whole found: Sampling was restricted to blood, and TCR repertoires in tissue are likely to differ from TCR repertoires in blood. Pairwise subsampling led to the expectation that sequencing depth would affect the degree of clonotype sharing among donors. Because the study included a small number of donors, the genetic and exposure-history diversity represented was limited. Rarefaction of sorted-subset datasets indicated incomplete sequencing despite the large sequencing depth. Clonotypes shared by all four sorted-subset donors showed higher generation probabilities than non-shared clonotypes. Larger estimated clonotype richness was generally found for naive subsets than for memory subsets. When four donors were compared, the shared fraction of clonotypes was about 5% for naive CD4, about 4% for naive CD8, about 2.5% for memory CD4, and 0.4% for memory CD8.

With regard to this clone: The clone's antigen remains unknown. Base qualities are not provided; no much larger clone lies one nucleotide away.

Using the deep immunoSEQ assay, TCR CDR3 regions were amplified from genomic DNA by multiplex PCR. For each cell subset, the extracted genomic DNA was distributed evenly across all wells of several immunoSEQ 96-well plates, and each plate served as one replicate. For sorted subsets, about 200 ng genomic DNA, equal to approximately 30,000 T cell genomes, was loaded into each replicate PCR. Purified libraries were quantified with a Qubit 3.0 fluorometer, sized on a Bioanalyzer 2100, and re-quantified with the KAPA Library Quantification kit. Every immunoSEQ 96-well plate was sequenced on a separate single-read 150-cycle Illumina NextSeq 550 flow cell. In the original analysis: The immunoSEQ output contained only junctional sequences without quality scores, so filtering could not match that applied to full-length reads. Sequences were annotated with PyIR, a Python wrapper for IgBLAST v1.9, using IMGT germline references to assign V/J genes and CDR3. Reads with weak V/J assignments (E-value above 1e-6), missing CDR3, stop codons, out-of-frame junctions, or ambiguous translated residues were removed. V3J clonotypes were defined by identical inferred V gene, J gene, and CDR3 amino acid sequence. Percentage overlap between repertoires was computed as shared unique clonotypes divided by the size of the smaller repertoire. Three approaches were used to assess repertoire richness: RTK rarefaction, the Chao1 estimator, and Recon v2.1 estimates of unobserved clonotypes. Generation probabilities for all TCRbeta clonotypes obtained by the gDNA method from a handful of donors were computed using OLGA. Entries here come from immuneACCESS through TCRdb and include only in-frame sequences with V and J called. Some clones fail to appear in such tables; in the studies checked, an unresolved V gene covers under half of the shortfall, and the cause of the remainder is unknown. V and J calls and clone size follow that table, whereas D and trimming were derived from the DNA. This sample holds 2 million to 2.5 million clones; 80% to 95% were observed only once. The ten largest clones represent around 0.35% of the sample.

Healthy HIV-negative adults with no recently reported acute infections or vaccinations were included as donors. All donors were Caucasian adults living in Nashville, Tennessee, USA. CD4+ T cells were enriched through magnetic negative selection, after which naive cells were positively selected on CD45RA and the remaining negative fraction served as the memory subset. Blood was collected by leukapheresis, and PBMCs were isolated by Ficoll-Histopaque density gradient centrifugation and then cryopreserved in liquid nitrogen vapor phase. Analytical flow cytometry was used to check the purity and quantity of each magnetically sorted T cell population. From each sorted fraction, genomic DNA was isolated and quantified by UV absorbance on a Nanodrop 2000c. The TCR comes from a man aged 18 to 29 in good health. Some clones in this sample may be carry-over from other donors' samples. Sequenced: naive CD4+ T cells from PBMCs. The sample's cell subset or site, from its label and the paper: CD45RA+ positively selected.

The CDR3 loop reads CASSQEFQSTDTQYF. The nucleotide sequence reads as follows: TGTGCCAGCAGCCAAGAATTCCAGTCCACAGATACGCAGTATTTT. The rearranged segments are TRBV4-2 and TRBJ2-3; the D gene remains uncertain. Deletion took 0 bases off V and 2 bases off J, with a span of 9 bases between the germline ends. From its cysteine to its phenylalanine, the CDR3 spans 15 amino acids. Solely the CDR3 DNA is kept, with 45 bases framed from the first base. Via the germline V gene, CDR1 is LGHNA and CDR2 YNFKEQ.